These T cell receptor beta chains were read from a single sample in a study of human T cells and chemical hapten exposure. TCRdb processed the RACE reads anew with MiXCR; each CDR3 protein has one entry. Of about 100,000 distinct CDR3 sequences in the sample, approximately 10% were seen once. This specimen was whole blood, taken in connection with sensitization to the hapten diphenylcyclopropenone (DPC). The receptors originated from a woman between 40 and 50 years old with alopecia areata. Some clones in this sample may be carry-over from other donors' samples. The CDR3 runs from the conserved cysteine through the conserved F or W. Each record gives: V gene, J gene, D gene, clone size, CDR3 protein, CDR3 DNA. The D gene is left open where the match is weak. Clone size, where shown, is once, few, many, or a class for clones that have expanded.

>TRBV7-3|TRBJ2-7|NA|NA
CASSCEVYEQYF
TGTGCCAGCAGTTGTGAGGTTTACGAGCAGTACTTC
>TRBV19|TRBJ2-7|NA|NA
CASSSGYEQYF
TGTGCCAGTAGTTCGGGCTACGAGCAGTACTTC
>TRBV28|TRBJ2-7|NA|many
CASSSQGLDEQYF
TGTGCCAGCAGTTCACAGGGCCTGGACGAGCAGTACTTC
>TRBV3-2|TRBJ1-6|NA|few
CASSQDDAGEANSPLHF
TGTGCCAGCAGCCAAGATGATGCAGGGGAGGCTAATTCACCCCTCCACTTT
>TRBV2|TRBJ2-3|TRBD1|many
CASSRGQGTDTQYF
TGTGCCAGCAGCCGAGGACAGGGCACAGATACGCAGTATTTT
>TRBV18|TRBJ2-2|NA|few
CASSPVRSTGELFF
TGTGCCAGCTCCCCCGTCCGCAGCACCGGGGAGCTGTTTTTT
>TRBV27|TRBJ2-3|TRBD2|once
CASSRGGWTPTDTQYF
TGTGCCAGCAGCCGGGGGGGTTGGACGCCCACAGATACGCAGTATTTT
>TRBV5-1|TRBJ2-7|NA|NA
CASSPGTVSYEQYF
TGCGCCAGCAGCCCTGGGACGGTCTCCTACGAGCAGTACTTC
>TRBV18|TRBJ1-1|NA|NA
CASSPWRTETEAFF
TGTGCCAGCTCACCTTGGAGGACTGAGACTGAAGCTTTCTTT
>TRBV9|TRBJ2-1|TRBD2|few
CASSVGVRREPPGEQFF
TGTGCCAGCAGCGTAGGGGTGAGGCGGGAGCCCCCGGGTGAGCAGTTCTTC
>TRBV12-3/TRBV12-4|TRBJ2-4|NA|NA
CASSLKGTGGMGKNIQYF
TGTGCCAGCAGTTTAAAGGGCACCGGGGGCATGGGCAAAAACATTCAGTACTTC
>TRBV2|TRBJ2-2|TRBD1|few
CASSPDRVGDTGELFF
TGTGCCAGCAGCCCGGACAGGGTCGGAGACACCGGGGAGCTGTTTTTT
>TRBV4-3|TRBJ2-1|NA|NA
CASSPSKARQGTYNEQFF
TGCGCCAGCAGCCCTTCCAAAGCTCGCCAGGGCACCTACAATGAGCAGTTCTTC
>TRBV29-1|TRBJ2-4|NA|NA
CSVEPVGTSYIQYF
TGCAGCGTAGAACCCGTAGGAACCTCGTACATTCAGTACTTC
>TRBV11-2|TRBJ1-5|NA|NA
CASSLVRGNNQPQHF
TGTGCCAGCAGCTTAGTGAGGGGCAACAATCAGCCCCAGCATTTT
>TRBV19|TRBJ2-6|NA|few
CASSITGSGANVLTF
TGTGCCAGTAGTATCACAGGCTCTGGGGCCAACGTCCTGACTTTC
>TRBV6-6|TRBJ1-6|NA|few
CASSYSPGPRSYNSPLHF
TGTGCCAGCAGTTACTCCCCCGGGCCCCGCTCCTATAATTCACCCCTCCACTTT
>TRBV10-3|TRBJ2-5|TRBD2|few
CATGSSGGNQETQYF
TGTGCCACCGGATCTAGCGGGGGGAACCAAGAGACCCAGTACTTC
>TRBV7-9|TRBJ1-4|NA|many
CASSFGGEKLFF
TGTGCCAGCAGCTTTGGAGGGGAAAAACTGTTTTTT
>TRBV29-1|TRBJ2-1|NA|few
CSVLREVHEQFF
TGCAGCGTTTTGCGCGAGGTCCATGAGCAGTTCTTC
>TRBV7-2|TRBJ2-5|NA|few
CASSLTRQETQYF
TGTGCCAGCAGCTTGACTAGACAAGAGACCCAGTACTTC
>TRBV4-2|TRBJ2-7|TRBD2|many
CASSQGPSGGAGGHEQYF
TGTGCCAGCAGCCAAGGGCCTAGCGGGGGGGCCGGAGGCCACGAGCAGTACTTC
>TRBV23-1|TRBJ2-7|NA|NA
CASSQSVGTHYEQYF
TGCGCCAGCAGTCAATCGGTGGGGACTCACTACGAGCAGTACTTC
>TRBV29-1|TRBJ2-7|TRBD2|many
CSSSGTSGTYEQYF
TGCAGCTCGTCGGGAACTAGCGGGACCTACGAGCAGTACTTC
>TRBV12-3/TRBV12-4|TRBJ1-4|NA|NA
CASRRGEDEKLFF
TGTGCCAGCAGGAGGGGTGAGGATGAAAAACTGTTTTTT
>TRBV29-1|TRBJ2-2|NA|many
CSVEPRNTGELFF
TGCAGCGTTGAACCTAGAAACACCGGGGAGCTGTTTTTT
>TRBV19|TRBJ1-2|TRBD1|NA
CASSTPMTGDINYGYTF
TGTGCCAGTAGCACACCTATGACAGGGGACATAAACTATGGCTACACCTTC
>TRBV9|TRBJ2-7|TRBD1|NA
CASSPTGGRNEQYF
TGTGCCAGCAGCCCAACAGGGGGTCGTAACGAGCAGTACTTC
>TRBV6-2/TRBV6-3|TRBJ1-5|TRBD1|NA
CASRWDRLEGNQPQHF
TGTGCCAGCAGATGGGACAGGCTGGAGGGCAATCAGCCCCAGCATTTT
>TRBV27|TRBJ2-1|TRBD2|many
CASSLTSGSSGEQFF
TGTGCCAGCAGTTTAACTAGCGGGAGTTCGGGTGAGCAGTTCTTC
>TRBV7-2|TRBJ1-5|TRBD1|once
CASGLVGTDYNQPQHF
TGTGCCAGCGGCTTAGTAGGGACAGACTACAATCAGCCCCAGCATTTT
>TRBV20-1|TRBJ2-7|TRBD2|NA
CSARTSGFGEQYF
TGCAGTGCTCGGACTAGCGGGTTCGGCGAGCAGTACTTC
>TRBV5-1|TRBJ2-1|NA|many
CASSSEGSSYNEQFF
TGCGCCAGCAGCTCCGAAGGGAGTTCCTACAATGAGCAGTTCTTC
>TRBV7-2|TRBJ2-2|NA|many
CASSQEGTGELFF
TGTGCCAGCAGCCAAGAGGGCACCGGGGAGCTGTTTTTT
>TRBV9|TRBJ2-1|TRBD2|few
CASSPRRTSGGANEQFF
TGTGCCAGCAGCCCCCGCCGGACTAGCGGGGGGGCAAATGAGCAGTTCTTC
>TRBV10-3|TRBJ2-5|NA|few
CAISDTTHTKETQYF
TGTGCCATCAGTGACACGACACACACCAAAGAGACCCAGTACTTC
>TRBV6-2/TRBV6-3|TRBJ2-2|NA|many
CASRSSFAGELFF
TGTGCCAGCCGTTCCAGTTTCGCCGGGGAGCTGTTTTTT
>TRBV9|TRBJ1-1|NA|many
CASSVVRSTEAFF
TGTGCCAGCAGCGTAGTCCGGAGCACTGAAGCTTTCTTT
>TRBV7-2|TRBJ1-2|TRBD1|NA
CASSSKQGNYGYTF
TGTGCCAGCAGCTCCAAACAGGGGAACTATGGCTACACCTTC
>TRBV29-1|TRBJ1-1|NA|NA
CSVRIDRDTEAFF
TGCAGCGTGCGAATCGACCGAGACACTGAAGCTTTCTTT
>TRBV20-1|TRBJ1-6|NA|NA
CSAPTGSNSPLHF
TGCAGTGCCCCCACAGGGTCGAATTCACCCCTCCACTTT
>TRBV10-2|TRBJ2-5|TRBD1|many
CASSAGTGDLGETQYF
TGCGCCAGCAGTGCCGGGACAGGGGACTTAGGAGAGACCCAGTACTTC
>TRBV10-2|TRBJ2-5|TRBD2|NA
CASSAAGGGETQYF
TGCGCCAGCAGTGCGGCGGGAGGAGGAGAGACCCAGTACTTC
>TRBV15|TRBJ1-2|TRBD1|few
CATSRAGGGQGGYGYTF
TGTGCCACCAGCAGAGCCGGTGGGGGACAGGGGGGATATGGCTACACCTTC
>TRBV19|TRBJ1-2|NA|few
CASSIWGEPPGYTF
TGTGCCAGTAGTATATGGGGGGAACCCCCTGGCTACACCTTC